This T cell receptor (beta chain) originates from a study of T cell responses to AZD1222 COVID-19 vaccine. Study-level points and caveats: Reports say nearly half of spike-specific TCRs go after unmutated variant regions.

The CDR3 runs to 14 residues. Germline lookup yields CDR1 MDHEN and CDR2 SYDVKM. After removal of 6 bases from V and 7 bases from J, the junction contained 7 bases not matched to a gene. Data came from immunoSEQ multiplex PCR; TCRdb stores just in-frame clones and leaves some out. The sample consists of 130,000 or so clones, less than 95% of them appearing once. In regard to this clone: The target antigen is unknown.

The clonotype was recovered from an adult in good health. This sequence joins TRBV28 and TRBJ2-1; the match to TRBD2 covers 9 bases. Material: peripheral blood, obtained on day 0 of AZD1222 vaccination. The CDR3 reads CASSQSSGRNEQFF. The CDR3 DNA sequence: TGTGCCAGCAGCCAGTCGAGCGGGAGGAATGAGCAGTTCTTC. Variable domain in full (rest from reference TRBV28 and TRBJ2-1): DVKVTQSSRYLVKRTGEKVFLECVQDMDHENMFWYRQDPGLGLRLIYFSYDVKMKEKGDIPEGYSVSREKKERFSLILESASTNQTSMYLCASSQSSGRNEQFFGPGTRLTVL.